Following are 8 T cell receptor beta chains from one sample sequenced in a study of human T cells and chemical hapten exposure. TCRdb re-called the RACE reads with MiXCR, one entry per CDR3 protein. The repertoire holds about 54,000 distinct CDR3 sequences, less than 10% seen once, with under 2% in the top ten. The time point: patch test 2, 6 weeks after DPC sensitization. Documented treatment: therapeutic diphenylcyclopropenone sensitization with weekly scalp DPC. Sequences were derived from whole blood, sampled in connection with sensitization to the hapten diphenylcyclopropenone (DPC). The source of these receptors is a woman in her forties or fifties with alopecia areata. Some clones in this sample may be carry-over from other donors' samples.

This clonotype came up many times. The chain recombines TRBV7-9 with TRBJ1-1, with a possible D match to TRBD1 (5 bases). Trimming pared 6 bases from V and 0 bases from J, leaving 11 bases between. From germline, CDR1 is SEHNR and CDR2 FQNEAQ (reference sequence). The CDR3 is 14 residues long. CDR3 nucleotides: TGTGCCAGCAGATTGGCAGGGTTGAACACTGAAGCTTTCTTT. It is translated as CASRLAGLNTEAFF. The full variable domain, rest sourced from reference TRBV7-9 and TRBJ1-1, is DTGVSQNPRHKITKRGQNVTFRCDPISEHNRLYWYRQTLGQGPEFLTYFQNEAQLEKSRLLSDRFSAERPKGSFSTLEIQRTEQGDSAMYLCASRLAGLNTEAFFGQGTRLTVV.

The V call is TRBV29-1, the J call TRBJ2-5; 7 nucleotides match TRBD2. The CDR3 totals 15 residues. Germline V lookup: CDR1 SQVTM, CDR2 ANQGSEA. J gave up 4 bases and V 4 bases, and 12 bases lay outside the gene matches. The CDR3: CSVGIGGSGRETQYF. The DNA for the CDR3 is TGCAGCGTTGGGATCGGCGGGAGCGGGCGAGAGACCCAGTACTTC.

The genes are TRBV9 and TRBJ2-7; perhaps TRBD2 as D (5 bases). V was clipped by 4 bases and J by 6 bases, with 17 bases between them. Germline V gene sequence: CDR1 SGDLS, CDR2 YYNGEE. The CDR3 extends over 14 amino acids. In nucleotides, the CDR3 is TGTGCCAGCAGCCCCACTAGGTTAGCTAGCGAGCAGTACTTC. Protein sequence: CASSPTRLASEQYF.

This clonotype was seen at least ten times. V usage is TRBV7-8 and J usage is TRBJ1-1, with TRBD1 matching over 8 bases. After removal of 5 bases from V and 8 bases from J, the junction contained 13 bases not matched to a gene. The CDR3 extends over 15 amino acids. Germline CDR1 SGHVS, CDR2 FQNEAQ. In DNA form, the CDR3 reads TGTGCCAGCAGCCCTGGGGGCAGGGGGCCGGTAGAAGCTTTCTTT. It is translated as CASSPGGRGPVEAFF.

For the CDR3, the DNA is TGTGCCAGCAGCCACCGGGGGGGCGAGCAGTACTTC. Its protein product is CASSHRGGEQYF. The V and J genes are TRBV7-2 and TRBJ2-7; 8 bases are a match to TRBD2. Germline loops: CDR1 SGHTA, CDR2 FQGNSA. V dropped 5 bases and J dropped 6; count of bases not matched to a gene: 3. This CDR3 region has 12 residues.

This clonotype appeared many times. The chain combines TRBV3-1 with TRBJ2-1; TRBD2 might be the D (5 bases). Trimming shortened V by 4 bases and J by 10 bases, and 11 bases separated the two germline ends. Per germline, CDR1 LGHDT and CDR2 YNNKEL (reference sequence). The CDR3 has 12 residues. The chain's CDR3 is CASSRSSGEQFF. As DNA, the CDR3 is TGTGCCAGCAGCCGCAGTTCGGGGGAGCAGTTCTTC.

There are many counts of this clonotype. The V and J genes are TRBV27 and TRBJ1-6; 7 bases align to TRBD1. The V segment lost 5 bases and the J segment 9 bases; nucleotides outside the gene matches: 7. Germline values: CDR1 MNHEY, CDR2 SMNVEV (reference sequence). The CDR3 is 14 amino acids. CDR3 DNA sequence: TGTGCCAGCAGTAGGGGGCAACTGCCTTCACCCCTCCACTTT. Translating it yields CASSRGQLPSPLHF.

The J gene is TRBJ1-6, the V gene TRBV20-1, with no clear D. Germline lookup yields CDR1 DFQATT and CDR2 SNEGSKA (reference sequence). There are 13 residues in the CDR3. V shed 0 bases and J shed 8 bases, with 8 bases lying between them. The CDR3 sequence: CSARESVDSPLHF. Here the CDR3 DNA reads TGCAGTGCTAGAGAGAGTGTAGATTCACCCCTCCACTTT.